This T cell receptor beta chain was captured by sequencing in a study of shared clonotypes between healthy human individuals. The study's findings and limits: Several donors shared approximately 5% of their naive CD4 clonotypes. Large sequencing depth failed to make sorted-subset sequencing complete, rarefaction showed.

Assay used: immunoSEQ multiplex PCR; TCRdb lists only in-frame clones, some missing. This sample has around 2,000,000 clones; about 93% occur once, and the top ten carry about 1.8%. This clone was counted once. Its antigen is unidentified. Only CD45RO-negative cells positively selected for CCR7 counted as naive CD8 cells, so terminally differentiated effector memory CD45RA+ cells were excluded. Recent vaccinations or acute infections were absent in the healthy HIV-negative adult donors. The sequencing sample was made of naive CD8+ T cells from PBMCs. The clonotype originates from a man in his late teens or twenties in good health. Some clones in this sample may be carry-over from other donors' samples.

The CDR3 sequence: CASSLAGRRDSVLPEKLFF. The DNA for the CDR3 is TGTGCCAGCAGCTTAGCGGGGAGACGGGACAGCGTTCTTCCTGAAAAACTGTTTTTT. This chain links TRBV7-9 with TRBJ1-4; 7 bases agree with TRBD1. In germline, CDR1 is SEHNR, CDR2 FQNEAQ (reference sequence). CDR3 length: 19 residues. The V gene end was trimmed by 0 bases and the J gene end by 7 bases; junction bases not matched to a gene: 17.